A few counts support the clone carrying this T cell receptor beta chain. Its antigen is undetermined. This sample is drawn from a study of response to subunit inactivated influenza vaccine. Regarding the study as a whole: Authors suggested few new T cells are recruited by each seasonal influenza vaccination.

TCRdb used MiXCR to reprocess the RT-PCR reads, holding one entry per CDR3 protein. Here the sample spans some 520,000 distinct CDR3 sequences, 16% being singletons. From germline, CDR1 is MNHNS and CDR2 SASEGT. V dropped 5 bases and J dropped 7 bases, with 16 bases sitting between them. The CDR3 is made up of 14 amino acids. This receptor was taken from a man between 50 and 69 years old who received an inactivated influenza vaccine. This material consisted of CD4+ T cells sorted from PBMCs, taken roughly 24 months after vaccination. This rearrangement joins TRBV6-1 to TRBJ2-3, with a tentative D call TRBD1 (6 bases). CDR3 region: CASSQQGIVNTQYF. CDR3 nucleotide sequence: TGTGCCAGCAGTCAACAGGGTATCGTGAATACGCAGTATTTT.